The 22 T cell receptor beta chains below were found in one sample sequenced in a study of T cells expressing NK-cell markers. TCRdb reprocessed the 5' RACE reads, with one entry per CDR3 protein and no DNA. This specimen shows approximately 460,000 distinct CDR3 sequences; the ten leading clones hold 7.3%. Sequenced sample: blood T cells: a sorted CD56 or NKG2C T cell subset, CD4+ or CD8+ T cells, or bulk PBMC T cells (not recorded which). The receptors derive from a woman between 18 and 75 years old in good health.

The chain is built from TRBV4-3 and TRBJ1-2; with no DNA, the TCRdb D assignment of TRBD1 cannot be verified. Germline CDR1 is LGHNA and CDR2 is YSLEER. The CDR3 consists of 16 residues. This chain's CDR3 is CASSQEGQGFDYGYTF.

This rearrangement joins TRBV20-1 to TRBJ2-2; the D gene TCRdb calls, TRBD2, cannot be checked with no DNA. The germline V gene encodes CDR1 DFQATT and CDR2 SNEGSKA (reference sequence). This CDR3 is 14 amino acids long. The CDR3 spells CSAPELAGNGELFF.

V and J are TRBV29-1 and TRBJ2-2. The germline V gene has CDR1 SQVTM and CDR2 ANQGSEA. The CDR3 runs to 11 residues. The CDR3 spells CSVADTGELFF.

The gene calls are TRBV20-1 and TRBJ1-1. In germline, CDR1 is DFQATT, CDR2 SNEGSKA (reference sequence). This CDR3 spans 12 amino acids. Here the CDR3 reads CSASRVDSEAFF.

The chain couples TRBV3-1 to TRBJ2-1; TCRdb calls TRBD1, which cannot be checked without DNA. The CDR3 runs 16 residues. Germline V lookup: CDR1 LGHDT, CDR2 YNNKEL (reference sequence). This chain's CDR3 is CASSQAPGGSYNEQFF.

The chain links TRBV7-2 to TRBJ1-1; TCRdb lists TRBD1, though no DNA is available to test this call. The CDR3 extends over 16 amino acids. CDR1 and CDR2 (germline): SGHTA, FQGNSA. The CDR3: CASSSQGGRTGTEAFF.

V usage is TRBV6-2 or TRBV6-3 and J usage is TRBJ1-1; with no DNA, the TCRdb D assignment of TRBD1 cannot be verified. CDR3 length: 14 residues. Germline lookup yields CDR1 MNHEY and CDR2 SVGEGT. The CDR3 reads CASSIPRGPTEAFF.

The CDR3 sequence is CSASWDRGDEAFF. The gene calls are TRBV20-1 and TRBJ1-1; the D call of TRBD1 rests on TCRdb alone, since no DNA is present to check it. Germline CDR1 and CDR2: DFQATT and SNEGSKA (reference sequence). The CDR3 spans 13 residues.

The rearrangement uses TRBV7-9 and TRBJ2-1. Germline V CDR1 and CDR2: SEHNR, FQNEAQ (reference sequence). CDR3 length: 13 amino acids. CDR3 region: CASHVSSYNEQFF. The full variable domain, rest sourced from reference TRBV7-9 and TRBJ2-1, is DTGVSQNPRHKITKRGQNVTFRCDPISEHNRLYWYRQTLGQGPEFLTYFQNEAQLEKSRLLSDRFSAERPKGSFSTLEIQRTEQGDSAMYLCASHVSSYNEQFFGPGTRLTVL.

V is TRBV5-4 and J is TRBJ1-6; TCRdb names TRBD1, which stays unverified in the absence of DNA. This CDR3 region has 14 residues. Germline CDR1 and CDR2: SGHNT and YYREEE (reference sequence). CDR3 protein: CASTTDRINSPLHF.

The chain links TRBV28 to TRBJ1-1; TCRdb indicates TRBD1, and absent DNA this call remains unverified. The CDR3 spans 15 residues. Germline loops: CDR1 MDHEN, CDR2 SYDVKM. CDR3 residues: CASSLFGGGNTEAFF. The complete variable domain, with remaining parts taken from reference TRBV28 and TRBJ1-1, reads DVKVTQSSRYLVKRTGEKVFLECVQDMDHENMFWYRQDPGLGLRLIYFSYDVKMKEKGDIPEGYSVSREKKERFSLILESASTNQTSMYLCASSLFGGGNTEAFFGQGTRLTVV.

The rearrangement links TRBV5-1 to TRBJ2-2; the TRBD1 assignment by TCRdb is unverifiable without DNA. The CDR3 is 14 amino acids. Looked up from germline, CDR1 is SGHRS and CDR2 is YFSETQ. The chain's CDR3 is CASSAGTGTGELFF.

The CDR3 spells CASSFSGFQETQYF. V and J are TRBV12-3 or TRBV12-4 and TRBJ2-5. The CDR3 extends over 14 amino acids.

The chain recombines TRBV10-3 with TRBJ2-1; TCRdb proposes TRBD2, but this gene call is untestable without DNA. The length of the CDR3 is 16 residues. The V gene's germline CDR1 is ENHRY and CDR2 SYGVKD. The CDR3 spells CAISDPSGKGDNEQFF.

The chain links TRBV3-1 to TRBJ2-7. CDR1 and CDR2 from the germline V gene are LGHDT and YNNKEL (reference sequence). The CDR3 is made up of 14 amino acids. The CDR3: CASSHFPEPYEQYF.

The chain employs TRBV29-1 and TRBJ1-1. CDR3 length: 13 amino acids. Germline values: CDR1 SQVTM, CDR2 ANQGSEA. CDR3 amino acids: CSAWGRRNTEAFF.

The genes are TRBV29-1 and TRBJ2-5. The CDR3 is 13 residues long. Germline-derived CDR1 and CDR2 are SQVTM and ANQGSEA. CDR3 amino acids: CSVDHTFQETQYF. The full variable domain, rest sourced from reference TRBV29-1 and TRBJ2-5, is SAVISQKPSRDICQRGTSLTIQCQVDSQVTMMFWYRQQPGQSLTLIATANQGSEATYESGFVIDKFPISRPNLTFSTLTVSNMSPEDSSIYLCSVDHTFQETQYFGPGTRLLVL.

This rearrangement joins TRBV4-1 to TRBJ1-2; the TRBD1 assignment by TCRdb is unverifiable without DNA. This CDR3 contains 19 residues. Germline values: CDR1 MGHRA, CDR2 YSYEKL. The CDR3 protein is CASSQEGGTGVDVGYGYTF.

CDR3 sequence: CASSFLSDRGPYNEQFF. The rearrangement links TRBV28 to TRBJ2-1; TCRdb returns TRBD1, unconfirmable since there is no DNA. Germline lookup yields CDR1 MDHEN and CDR2 SYDVKM. The CDR3 consists of 17 residues.

The gene calls are TRBV4-3 and TRBJ1-1. The CDR3 length is 14 residues. The germline V gene encodes CDR1 LGHNA and CDR2 YSLEER. The CDR3: CASSFSAGITEAFF.

The chain has TRBV27 and TRBJ2-5. The CDR3 spans 13 residues. Germline CDR1 and CDR2: MNHEY and SMNVEV (reference sequence). CDR3 loop: CASSDSYQETQYF.

The chain carries TRBV5-6 and TRBJ2-1; the TCRdb D gene call, TRBD2, has no DNA to confirm it. This CDR3 spans 13 amino acids. CDR1 is SGHDT, CDR2 YYEEEE, per germline. CDR3 region: CASSLERVYEQFF.